This TCR beta chain was profiled in a study of blood T cell repertoires in COVID-19. Only in-frame clones appear in the TCRdb table, and some are missing; sequencing was by immunoSEQ multiplex PCR. Of 65,000 to 80,000 clones detected, approximately 89% appear once; the ten largest clones hold roughly 6.1%. This CDR3 region has 13 residues. Trimming stripped 3 bases from V and 4 bases from J, with 8 bases between. The chain employs TRBV12-3 or TRBV12-4 and TRBJ2-3; D is ambiguous. The sequencing input was peripheral blood. The TCR originated in a human donor in a cohort sampled during active COVID-19. Written as DNA, the CDR3 is TGTGCCAGCAGTTTCGACGGGTCAGATACGCAGTATTTT. It is translated as CASSFDGSDTQYF.